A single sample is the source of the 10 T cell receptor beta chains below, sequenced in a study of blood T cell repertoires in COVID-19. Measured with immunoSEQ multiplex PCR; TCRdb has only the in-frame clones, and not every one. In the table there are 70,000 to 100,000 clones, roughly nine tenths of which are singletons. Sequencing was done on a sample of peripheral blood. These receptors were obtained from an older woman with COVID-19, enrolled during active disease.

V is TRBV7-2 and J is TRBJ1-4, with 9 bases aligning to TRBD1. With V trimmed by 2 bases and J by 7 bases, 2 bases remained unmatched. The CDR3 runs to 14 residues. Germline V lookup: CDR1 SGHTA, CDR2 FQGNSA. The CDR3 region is CASSLLGQGEKLFF. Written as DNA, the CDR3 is TGTGCCAGCAGCTTACTGGGACAGGGTGAAAAACTGTTTTTT.

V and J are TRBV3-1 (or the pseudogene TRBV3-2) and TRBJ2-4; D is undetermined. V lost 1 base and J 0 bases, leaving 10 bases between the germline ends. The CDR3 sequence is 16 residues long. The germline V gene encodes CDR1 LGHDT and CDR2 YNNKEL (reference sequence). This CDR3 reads CASSQGYSLAKNIQYF. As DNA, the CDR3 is TGTGCCAGCAGCCAAGGTTACTCCCTAGCCAAAAACATTCAGTACTTC.

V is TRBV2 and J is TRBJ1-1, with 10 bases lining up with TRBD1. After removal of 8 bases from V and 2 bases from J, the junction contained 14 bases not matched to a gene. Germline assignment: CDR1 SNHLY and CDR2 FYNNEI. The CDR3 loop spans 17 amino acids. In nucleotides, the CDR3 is TGTGCCAGCTACGCCGGACGGACAGGGGGACTTAACACTGAAGCTTTCTTT. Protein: CASYAGRTGGLNTEAFF.

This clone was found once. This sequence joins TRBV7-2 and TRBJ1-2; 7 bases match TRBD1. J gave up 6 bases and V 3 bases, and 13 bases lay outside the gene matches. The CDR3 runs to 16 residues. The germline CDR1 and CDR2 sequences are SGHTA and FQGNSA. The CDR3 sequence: CASSFTTGVIVDGYTF. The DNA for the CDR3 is TGTGCCAGCAGCTTCACCACAGGGGTTATCGTGGATGGCTACACCTTC.

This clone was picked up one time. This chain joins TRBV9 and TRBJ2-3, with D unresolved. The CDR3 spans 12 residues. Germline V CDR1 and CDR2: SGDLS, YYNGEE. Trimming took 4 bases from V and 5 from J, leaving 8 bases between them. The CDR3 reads CASSPNVDTQYF. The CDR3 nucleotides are TGTGCCAGCAGCCCAAATGTAGATACGCAGTATTTT.

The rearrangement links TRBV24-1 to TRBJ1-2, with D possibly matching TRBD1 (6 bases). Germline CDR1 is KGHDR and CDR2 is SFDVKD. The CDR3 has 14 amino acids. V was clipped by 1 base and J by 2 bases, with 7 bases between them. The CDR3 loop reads CATSDLTGNYGYTF. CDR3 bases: TGTGCCACCAGTGATTTAACAGGGAACTATGGCTACACCTTC.

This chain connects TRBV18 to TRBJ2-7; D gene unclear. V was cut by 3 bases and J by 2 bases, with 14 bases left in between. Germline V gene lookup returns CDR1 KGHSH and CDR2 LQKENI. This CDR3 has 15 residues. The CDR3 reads CASSPPNLLPYEQYF. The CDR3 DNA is TGTGCCAGCTCACCTCCGAACCTCCTACCCTACGAGCAGTACTTC.

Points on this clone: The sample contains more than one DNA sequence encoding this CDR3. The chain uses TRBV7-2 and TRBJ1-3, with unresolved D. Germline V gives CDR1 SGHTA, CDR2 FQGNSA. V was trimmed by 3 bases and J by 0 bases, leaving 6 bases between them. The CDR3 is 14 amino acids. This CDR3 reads CASSFSGSGNTIYF. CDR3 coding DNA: TGTGCCAGCAGCTTCAGTGGCTCTGGAAACACCATATATTTT. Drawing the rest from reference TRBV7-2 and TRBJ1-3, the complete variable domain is GAGVSQSPSNKVTEKGKDVELRCDPISGHTALYWYRQSLGQGLEFLIYFQGNSAPDKSGLPSDRFSAERTGGSVSTLTIQRTQQEDSAVYLCASSFSGSGNTIYFGEGSWLTVV.

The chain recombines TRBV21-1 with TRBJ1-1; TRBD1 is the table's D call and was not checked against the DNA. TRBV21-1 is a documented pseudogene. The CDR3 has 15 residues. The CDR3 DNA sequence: TGTGCCAGCAGCAGCCCCGGTGGGCGATGGTCTGAAGCTTTCTTT. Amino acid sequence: CASSSPGGRWSEAFF.

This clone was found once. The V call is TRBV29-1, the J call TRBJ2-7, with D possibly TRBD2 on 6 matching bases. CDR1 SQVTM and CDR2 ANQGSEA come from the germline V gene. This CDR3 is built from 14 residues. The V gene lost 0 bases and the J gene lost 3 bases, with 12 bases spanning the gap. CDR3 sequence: CSVEDSGGRYEQYF. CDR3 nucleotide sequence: TGCAGCGTTGAAGATAGCGGAGGACGCTACGAGCAGTACTTC.